Sequencing of this TCR beta chain was carried out in a study of T cells after posttransplantation cyclophosphamide. The study's findings and limits: Tissue-infiltrating T cells from skin or gut overlapped little with blood T cells. Recipient CMV seropositivity and CMV reactivation strongly tracked TRB clonality.

This CDR3 is 13 amino acids long. Germline CDR1 is SGHNT and CDR2 is YENEEA. Trimming took 5 bases from V and 6 from J, leaving 14 bases between them. Peripheral blood was collected from the related graft donor on the marrow donation day. The naive gate required viable CD3+CD4+ or CD3+CD8+ cells with CCR7+CD45RA+CD45RO-CD95-CD27+CD28+ phenotype. In the case of this clone: Its antigen is not known.

TCRdb's table, derived via immunoSEQ multiplex PCR, lists solely in-frame clones and lacks some. The table lists 10,000 to 13,000 clones, approximately 95% of them singletons. The V gene is TRBV11-3, the J gene TRBJ2-7, with D uncertain. Sequenced material: naive CD8+ T cells sorted from PBMCs. This TCR derives from a man aged 25 to 40 in good health and a related stem cell transplant donor. CDR3 amino acids: CASSPSPSGEQYF. The CDR3 nucleotides read TGTGCCAGCAGCCCAAGCCCCTCAGGCGAGCAGTACTTC.